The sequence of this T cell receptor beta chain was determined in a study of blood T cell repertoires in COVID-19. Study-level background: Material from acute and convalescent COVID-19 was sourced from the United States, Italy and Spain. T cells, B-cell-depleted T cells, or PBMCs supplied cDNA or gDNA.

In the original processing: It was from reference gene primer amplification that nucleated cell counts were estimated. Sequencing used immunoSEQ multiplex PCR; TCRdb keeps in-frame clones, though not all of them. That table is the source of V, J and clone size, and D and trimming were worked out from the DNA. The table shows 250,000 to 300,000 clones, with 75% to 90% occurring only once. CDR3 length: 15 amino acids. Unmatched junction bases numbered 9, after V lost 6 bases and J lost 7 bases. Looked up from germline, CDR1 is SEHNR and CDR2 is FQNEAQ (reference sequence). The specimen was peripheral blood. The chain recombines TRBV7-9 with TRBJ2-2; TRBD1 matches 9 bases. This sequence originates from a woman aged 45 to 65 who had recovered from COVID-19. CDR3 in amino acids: CASRPRDRVNGELFF. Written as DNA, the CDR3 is TGTGCCAGCAGACCCCGGGACAGGGTCAACGGGGAGCTGTTTTTT.